The 5 T cell receptor beta chains listed next were all sequenced from one sample in a study of T cells in localized non-small cell lung cancer. The assay was immunoSEQ multiplex PCR, and TCRdb's table has in-frame clones only and misses some. The repertoire holds over 45,000 clones, with approximately 77% as singletons. The sample was peripheral blood, taken before any cancer treatment. These receptors all come from a man between 40 and 75 years old with stage I squamous cell lung carcinoma.

This clone has a handful of counts. This rearrangement joins TRBV5-1 to TRBJ1-4; 9 bases are a match to TRBD1. CDR1 is SGHRS, CDR2 YFSETQ, per germline. V lost 0 bases to trimming and J lost 5 bases; unmatched junction nucleotides: 5. The CDR3 totals 16 residues. CDR3 sequence: CASSLAGGTGNEKLFF. CDR3 DNA: TGCGCCAGCAGCTTGGCCGGGGGGACAGGGAATGAAAAACTGTTTTTT.

In this sample, this clone turned up a few times. The chain combines TRBV6-4 with TRBJ1-6; D is ambiguous. Germline V CDR1 and CDR2: MRHNA, SNTAGT. The CDR3 runs to 14 residues. Between the trimmed V and J ends, which lost 4 bases and 8 bases, there was a span of 12 bases. The CDR3, as DNA: TGTGCCAGCAGTGTCGCAAGGAGGGATTCACCCCTCCACTTT. Amino acids: CASSVARRDSPLHF.

This clone was detected only once. This sample also contains other DNA sequences that code for the same CDR3. V usage is TRBV28 and J usage is TRBJ1-1; D ambiguous. Germline-derived CDR1 and CDR2 are MDHEN and SYDVKM. Deletions cut 9 bases from V and 3 bases from J, with 14 bases between. This CDR3 comprises 13 residues. CDR3 sequence (DNA): TGTGCCAGTAGTCGAGGGAGGGACACTGAAGCTTTCTTT. Protein: CASSRGRDTEAFF.

This rearrangement joins TRBV2 to TRBJ2-7; 11 bases match TRBD2. CDR1 SNHLY and CDR2 FYNNEI come from the germline V gene. The CDR3 covers 14 residues. V was pared by 6 bases and J by 3 bases, with 4 bases of the junction left unmatched. The DNA of the CDR3 is TGTGCCAGCAGCGGACTAGCGGGCTTCTACGAGCAGTACTTC. Amino acids: CASSGLAGFYEQYF.

This sequence joins TRBV9 and TRBJ2-7; possibly TRBD1 for D (6 bases). Trimming took 3 bases from V and 1 from J, leaving 11 bases between them. There are 14 residues in the CDR3. From germline, CDR1 is SGDLS and CDR2 YYNGEE. In DNA form, the CDR3 reads TGTGCCAGCAGCGGCTACGGACAGTCCTACGAGCAGTACTTC. It specifies CASSGYGQSYEQYF.